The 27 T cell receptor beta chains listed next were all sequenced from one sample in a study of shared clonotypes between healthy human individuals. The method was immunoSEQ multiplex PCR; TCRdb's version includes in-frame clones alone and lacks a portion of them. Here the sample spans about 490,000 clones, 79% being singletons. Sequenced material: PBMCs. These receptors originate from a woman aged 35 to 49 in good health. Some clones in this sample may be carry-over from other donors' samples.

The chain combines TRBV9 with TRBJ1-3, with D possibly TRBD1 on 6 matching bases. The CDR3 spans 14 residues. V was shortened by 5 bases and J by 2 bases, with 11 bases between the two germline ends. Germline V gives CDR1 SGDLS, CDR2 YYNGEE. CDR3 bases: TGTGCCAGCAGGCCACAGGGTCCTGGAAACACCATATATTTT. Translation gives CASRPQGPGNTIYF.

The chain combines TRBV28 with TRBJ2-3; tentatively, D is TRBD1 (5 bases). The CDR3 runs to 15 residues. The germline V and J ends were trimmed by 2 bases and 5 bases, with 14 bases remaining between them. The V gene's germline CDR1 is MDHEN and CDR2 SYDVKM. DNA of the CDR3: TGTGCCAGCAGTTTACAGGGCTTCGTAATAGATACGCAGTATTTT. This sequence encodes CASSLQGFVIDTQYF.

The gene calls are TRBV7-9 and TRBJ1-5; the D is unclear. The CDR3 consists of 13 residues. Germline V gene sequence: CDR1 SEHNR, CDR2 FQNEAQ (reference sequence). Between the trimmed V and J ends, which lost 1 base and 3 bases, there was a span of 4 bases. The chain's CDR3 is CASSLGLNQPQHF. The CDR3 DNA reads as TGTGCCAGCAGCTTAGGTCTCAATCAGCCCCAGCATTTT. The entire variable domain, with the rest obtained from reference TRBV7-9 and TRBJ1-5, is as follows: DTGVSQNPRHKITKRGQNVTFRCDPISEHNRLYWYRQTLGQGPEFLTYFQNEAQLEKSRLLSDRFSAERPKGSFSTLEIQRTEQGDSAMYLCASSLGLNQPQHFGDGTRLSIL.

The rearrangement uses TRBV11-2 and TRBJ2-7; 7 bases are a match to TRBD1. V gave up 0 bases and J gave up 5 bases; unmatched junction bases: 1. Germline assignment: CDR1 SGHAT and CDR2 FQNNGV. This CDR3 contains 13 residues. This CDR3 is CASSLDDRDEQYF. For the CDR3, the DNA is TGTGCCAGCAGCTTAGACGACAGGGACGAGCAGTACTTC.

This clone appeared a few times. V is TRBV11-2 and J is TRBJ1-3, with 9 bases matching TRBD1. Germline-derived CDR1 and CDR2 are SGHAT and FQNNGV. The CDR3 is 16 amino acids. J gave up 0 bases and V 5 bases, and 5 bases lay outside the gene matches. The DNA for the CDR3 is TGTGCCAGCAGCCGAACAGGGGGCACCTCTGGAAACACCATATATTTT. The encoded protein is CASSRTGGTSGNTIYF.

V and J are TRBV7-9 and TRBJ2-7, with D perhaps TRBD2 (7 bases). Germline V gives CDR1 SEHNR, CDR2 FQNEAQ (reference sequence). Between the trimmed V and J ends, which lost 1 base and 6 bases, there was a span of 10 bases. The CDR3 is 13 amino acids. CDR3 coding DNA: TGTGCCAGCAGCTTAGAGGCGGGGGCCGAGCAGTACTTC. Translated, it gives CASSLEAGAEQYF.

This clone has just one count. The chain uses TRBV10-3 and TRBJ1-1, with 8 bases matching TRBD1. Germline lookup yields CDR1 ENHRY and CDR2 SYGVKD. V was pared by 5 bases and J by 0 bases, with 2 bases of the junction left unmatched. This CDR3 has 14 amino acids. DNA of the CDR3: TGTGCCATCAGTTTACAGGGGGTGAACACTGAAGCTTTCTTT. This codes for CAISLQGVNTEAFF.

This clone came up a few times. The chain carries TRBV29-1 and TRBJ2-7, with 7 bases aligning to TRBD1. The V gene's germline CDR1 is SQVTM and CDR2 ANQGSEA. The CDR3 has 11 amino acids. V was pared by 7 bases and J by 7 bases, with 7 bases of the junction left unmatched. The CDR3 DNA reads TGCAGCGCCTCGACAGGGTATGAGCAGTACTTC. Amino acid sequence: CSASTGYEQYF.

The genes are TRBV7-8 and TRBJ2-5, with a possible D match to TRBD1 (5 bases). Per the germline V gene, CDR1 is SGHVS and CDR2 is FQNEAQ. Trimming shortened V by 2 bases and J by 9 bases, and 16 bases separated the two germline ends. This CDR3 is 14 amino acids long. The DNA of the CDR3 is TGTGCCAGCAGCTTACTAGACAGCCGGATGGCCCAGTACTTC. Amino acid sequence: CASSLLDSRMAQYF.

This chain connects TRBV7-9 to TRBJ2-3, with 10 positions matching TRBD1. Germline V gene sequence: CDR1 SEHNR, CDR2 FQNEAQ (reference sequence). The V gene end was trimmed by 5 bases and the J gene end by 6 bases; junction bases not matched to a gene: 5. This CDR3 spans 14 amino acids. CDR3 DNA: TGTGCCAGCAGCCTCGACAGGGGGCTGGATACGCAGTATTTT. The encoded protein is CASSLDRGLDTQYF. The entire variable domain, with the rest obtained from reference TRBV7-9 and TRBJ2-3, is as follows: DTGVSQNPRHKITKRGQNVTFRCDPISEHNRLYWYRQTLGQGPEFLTYFQNEAQLEKSRLLSDRFSAERPKGSFSTLEIQRTEQGDSAMYLCASSLDRGLDTQYFGPGTRLTVL.

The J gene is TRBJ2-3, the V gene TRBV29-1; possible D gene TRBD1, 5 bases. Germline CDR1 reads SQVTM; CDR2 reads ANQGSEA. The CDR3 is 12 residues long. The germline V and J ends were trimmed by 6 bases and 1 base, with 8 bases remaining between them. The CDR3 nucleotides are TGCAGCGTAGGGGCACGCACAGATACGCAGTATTTT. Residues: CSVGARTDTQYF.

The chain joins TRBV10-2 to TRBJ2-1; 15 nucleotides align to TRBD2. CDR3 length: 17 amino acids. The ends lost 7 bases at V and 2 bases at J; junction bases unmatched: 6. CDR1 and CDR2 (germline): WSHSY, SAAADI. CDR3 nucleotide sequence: TGCGCCAGCACCCCGGGACTAGCGGGAGGCACCTACAATGAGCAGTTCTTC. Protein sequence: CASTPGLAGGTYNEQFF.

The CDR3 loop is CASSPGRQGVFDYTEAFF. The CDR3, as DNA: TGTGCCAGCAGCCCCGGTCGACAGGGGGTTTTCGATTACACTGAAGCTTTCTTT. The chain employs TRBV7-9 and TRBJ1-1; 9 bases fit TRBD1. Germline CDR1 reads SEHNR; CDR2 reads FQNEAQ (reference sequence). This CDR3 has 18 residues. V dropped 5 bases and J dropped 3; count of bases not matched to a gene: 16.

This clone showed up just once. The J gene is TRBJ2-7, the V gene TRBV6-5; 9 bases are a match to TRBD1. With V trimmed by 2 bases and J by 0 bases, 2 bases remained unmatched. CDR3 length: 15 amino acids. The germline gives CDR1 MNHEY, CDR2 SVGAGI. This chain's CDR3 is CASSYRQGGSYEQYF. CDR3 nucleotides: TGTGCCAGCAGTTACCGACAGGGGGGCTCCTACGAGCAGTACTTC.

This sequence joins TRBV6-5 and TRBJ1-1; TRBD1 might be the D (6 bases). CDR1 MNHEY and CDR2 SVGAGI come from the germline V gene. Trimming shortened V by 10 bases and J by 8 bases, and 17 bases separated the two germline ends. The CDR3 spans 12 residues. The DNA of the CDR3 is TGTGCCATCCTGACATGGGGGGGCGAAGCTTTCTTT. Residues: CAILTWGGEAFF.

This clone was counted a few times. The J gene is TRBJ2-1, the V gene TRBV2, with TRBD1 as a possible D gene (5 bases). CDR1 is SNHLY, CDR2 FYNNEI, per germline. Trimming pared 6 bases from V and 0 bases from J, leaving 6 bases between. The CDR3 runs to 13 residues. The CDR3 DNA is TGTGCCAGCAGCACAGGCTCCTACAATGAGCAGTTCTTC. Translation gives CASSTGSYNEQFF.

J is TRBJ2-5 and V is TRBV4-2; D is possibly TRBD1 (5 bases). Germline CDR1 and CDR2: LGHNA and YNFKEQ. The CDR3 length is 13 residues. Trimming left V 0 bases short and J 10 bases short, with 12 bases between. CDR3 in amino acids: CASSQEGAVNQYF. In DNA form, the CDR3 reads TGTGCCAGCAGCCAAGAAGGGGCGGTAAACCAGTACTTC.

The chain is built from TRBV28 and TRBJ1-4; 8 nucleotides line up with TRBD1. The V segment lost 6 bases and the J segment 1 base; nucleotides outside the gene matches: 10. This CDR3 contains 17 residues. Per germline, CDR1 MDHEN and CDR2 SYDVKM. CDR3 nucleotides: TGTGCCAGCAGGTCCCGCAGGGGGCTTGGAACTAATGAAAAACTGTTTTTT. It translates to CASRSRRGLGTNEKLFF.

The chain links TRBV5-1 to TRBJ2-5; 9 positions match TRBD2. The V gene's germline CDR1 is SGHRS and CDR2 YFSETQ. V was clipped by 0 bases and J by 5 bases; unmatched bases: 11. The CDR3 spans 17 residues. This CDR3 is CASSLGVGSGSHETQYF. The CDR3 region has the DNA TGCGCCAGCAGCTTGGGGGTTGGTAGCGGGAGTCACGAGACCCAGTACTTC.

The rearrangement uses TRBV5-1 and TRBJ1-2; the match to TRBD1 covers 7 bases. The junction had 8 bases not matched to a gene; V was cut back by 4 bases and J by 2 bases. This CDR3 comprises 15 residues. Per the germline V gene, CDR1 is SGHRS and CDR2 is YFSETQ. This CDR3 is CASSLAVGQNYGYTF. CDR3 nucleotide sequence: TGCGCCAGCAGCCTAGCGGTGGGACAGAACTATGGCTACACCTTC. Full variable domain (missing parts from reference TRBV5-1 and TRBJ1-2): KAGVTQTPRYLIKTRGQQVTLSCSPISGHRSVSWYQQTPGQGLQFLFEYFSETQRNKGNFPGRFSGRQFSNSRSEMNVSTLELGDSALYLCASSLAVGQNYGYTFGSGTRLTVV.

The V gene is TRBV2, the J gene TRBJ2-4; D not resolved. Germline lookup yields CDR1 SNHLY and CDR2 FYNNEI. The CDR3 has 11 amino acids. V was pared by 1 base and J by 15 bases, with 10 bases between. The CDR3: CASSEEGIPYF. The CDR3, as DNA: TGTGCCAGCAGTGAAGAGGGAATCCCGTACTTC. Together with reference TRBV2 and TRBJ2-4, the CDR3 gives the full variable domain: EPEVTQTPSHQVTQMGQEVILRCVPISNHLYFYWYRQILGQKVEFLVSFYNNEISEKSEIFDDQFSVERPDGSNFTLKIRSTKLEDSAMYFCASSEEGIPYFGAGTRLSVL.

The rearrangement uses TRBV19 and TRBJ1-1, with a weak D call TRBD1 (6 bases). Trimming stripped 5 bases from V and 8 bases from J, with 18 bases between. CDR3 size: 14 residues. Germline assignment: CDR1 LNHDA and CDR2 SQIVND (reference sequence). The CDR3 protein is CASSYRAAPKEAFF. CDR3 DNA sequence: TGTGCCAGTAGTTACAGGGCCGCCCCCAAGGAAGCTTTCTTT.

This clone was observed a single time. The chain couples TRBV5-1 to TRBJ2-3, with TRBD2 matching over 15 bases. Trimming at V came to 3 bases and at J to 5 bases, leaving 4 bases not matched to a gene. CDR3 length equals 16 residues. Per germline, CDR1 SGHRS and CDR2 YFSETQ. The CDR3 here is CASSWTSGRGEDTQYF. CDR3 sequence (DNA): TGCGCCAGCAGCTGGACTAGCGGGAGGGGGGAAGATACGCAGTATTTT.

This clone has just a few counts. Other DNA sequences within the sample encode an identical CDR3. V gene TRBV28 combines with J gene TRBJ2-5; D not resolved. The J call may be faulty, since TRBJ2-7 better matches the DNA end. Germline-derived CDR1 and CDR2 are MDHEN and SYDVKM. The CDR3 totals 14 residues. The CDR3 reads CASSSPPETYEQYF. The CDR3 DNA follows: TGTGCCAGCAGTTCCCCGCCAGAAACCTACGAGCAGTACTTC.

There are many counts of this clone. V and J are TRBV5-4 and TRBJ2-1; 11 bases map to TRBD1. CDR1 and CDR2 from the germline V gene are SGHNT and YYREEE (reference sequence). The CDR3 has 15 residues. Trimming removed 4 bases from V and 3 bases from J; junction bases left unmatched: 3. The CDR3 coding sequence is TGTGCCAGCAGCGAGGGGACAGGGGGCTACAATGAGCAGTTCTTC. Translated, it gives CASSEGTGGYNEQFF. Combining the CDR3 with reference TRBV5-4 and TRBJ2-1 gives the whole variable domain ETGVTQSPTHLIKTRGQQVTLRCSSQSGHNTVSWYQQALGQGPQFIFQYYREEENGRGNFPPRFSGLQFPNYSSELNVNALELDDSALYLCASSEGTGGYNEQFFGPGTRLTVL.

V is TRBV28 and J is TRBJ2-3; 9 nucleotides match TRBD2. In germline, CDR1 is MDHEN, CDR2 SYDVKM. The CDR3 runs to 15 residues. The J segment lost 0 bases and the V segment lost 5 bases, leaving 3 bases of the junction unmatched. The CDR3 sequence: CASSPGLASTDTQYF. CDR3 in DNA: TGTGCCAGCAGTCCGGGACTAGCTAGCACAGATACGCAGTATTTT.

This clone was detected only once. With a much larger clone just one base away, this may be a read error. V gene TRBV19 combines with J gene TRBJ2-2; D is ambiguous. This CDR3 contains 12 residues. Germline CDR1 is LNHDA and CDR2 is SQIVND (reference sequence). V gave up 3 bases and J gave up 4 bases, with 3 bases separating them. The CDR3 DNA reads TGTGCCAGTAGTATTATCACCGGGGAGCTGTTTTTT. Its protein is CASSIITGELFF.